Shown below are 24 T cell receptor beta chains from a single sample sequenced in a study of cytomegalovirus exposure and HLA in healthy donors. The method was immunoSEQ multiplex PCR; TCRdb's version includes in-frame clones alone and lacks a portion of them. The table lists roughly 65,000 clones, approximately 92% of them singletons. The sequencing sample was made of PBMCs. The receptors were sampled from a man younger than 30 in good health and CMV-seropositive.

This rearrangement joins TRBV18 to TRBJ2-1, with 13 nucleotides matching TRBD2. This CDR3 has 22 amino acids. Trimming at V came to 6 bases and at J to 0 bases, leaving 20 bases not matched to a gene. Germline V lookup: CDR1 KGHSH, CDR2 LQKENI. CDR3 amino acids: CASSRGLSTSGRAWSSYNEQFF. The CDR3 region has the DNA TGTGCCAGCTCCCGAGGGCTTTCAACTAGCGGGAGGGCCTGGAGCTCCTACAATGAGCAGTTCTTC.

This sequence joins TRBV7-3 and TRBJ2-7; TRBD1 matches at 12 bases. V lost 4 bases, J lost 5 bases, and 6 bases stayed unmatched. The germline gives CDR1 SGHTA, CDR2 FQGTGA. The CDR3 covers 15 residues. DNA for the CDR3: TGTGCCAGCAGCTCTGGGACAGGGGGCGTCCACGAGCAGTACTTC. Translated: CASSSGTGGVHEQYF.

This chain uses TRBV7-8 with TRBJ2-1; D remains ambiguous. The CDR3 has 12 residues. The germline CDR1 and CDR2 sequences are SGHVS and FQNEAQ. Trimming left V 0 bases short and J 9 bases short, with 6 bases between. The chain's CDR3 is CASSLARGEQFF. In DNA, the CDR3 is TGTGCCAGCAGCTTAGCGCGAGGTGAGCAGTTCTTC.

CDR3 amino acids: CAWSRGGVLNTGELFF. The CDR3 DNA reads as TGTGCCTGGAGCCGGGGGGGAGTCCTTAACACCGGGGAGCTGTTTTTT. V and J are TRBV30 and TRBJ2-2; 8 bases line up with TRBD2. The V gene end was trimmed by 3 bases and the J gene end by 2 bases; junction bases not matched to a gene: 8. Per germline, CDR1 GTSNPN and CDR2 SVGIG (reference sequence). CDR3 length equals 16 residues.

The chain is built from TRBV6-5 and TRBJ1-1; TRBD1 agrees at 8 bases. CDR1 is MNHEY, CDR2 SVGAGI, per germline. CDR3 size: 13 residues. J gave up 0 bases and V 8 bases, and 2 bases lay outside the gene matches. The CDR3 is CASHRGMNTEAFF. CDR3 in DNA: TGTGCCAGCCACAGGGGGATGAACACTGAAGCTTTCTTT.

This clone was picked up one time. The chain carries TRBV27 and TRBJ1-4; 9 bases agree with TRBD1. Trimming cost V 2 bases and J 8 bases; bases outside gene matches: 6. CDR1 MNHEY and CDR2 SMNVEV come from the germline V gene (reference sequence). The CDR3 has 15 amino acids. The CDR3 DNA reads as TGTGCCAGCAGTTTAGGGACAGGGACGGGAGAAAAACTGTTTTTT. Protein: CASSLGTGTGEKLFF.

J is TRBJ1-1 and V is TRBV6-5; 10 positions match TRBD1. Germline V lookup: CDR1 MNHEY, CDR2 SVGAGI. The CDR3 consists of 12 residues. The ends lost 4 bases at V and 10 bases at J; junction bases unmatched: 3. The CDR3 region is CASSSGDRGAFF. The CDR3 nucleotides read TGTGCCAGCAGTTCTGGGGACAGGGGAGCTTTCTTT.

V usage is TRBV28 and J usage is TRBJ1-2, with TRBD1 matching over 10 bases. V was pared by 5 bases and J by 5 bases, with 11 bases of the junction left unmatched. Germline CDR1 MDHEN, CDR2 SYDVKM. This CDR3 contains 16 residues. CDR3 bases: TGTGCCAGCAGTGCAACACCGGGACAGGGGCTGTATGGCTACACCTTC. Residues: CASSATPGQGLYGYTF.

The genes are TRBV14 and TRBJ2-6; TRBD1 agrees at 7 bases. The CDR3 runs 19 residues. Germline V gene data show CDR1 as SGHDN and CDR2 as FVKESK. After removal of 4 bases from V and 3 bases from J, the junction contained 15 bases not matched to a gene. The DNA for the CDR3 is TGTGCCAGCAGCCCTCTTCCGGGACAGACTCCGTTTGGGGCCAACGTCCTGACTTTC. This codes for CASSPLPGQTPFGANVLTF.

This clone was found once. The J gene is TRBJ2-2, the V gene TRBV6-4, with TRBD2 matching over 11 bases. The CDR3 is 15 residues long. The J segment lost 1 base and the V segment lost 5 bases, leaving 0 bases of the junction unmatched. Looked up from germline, CDR1 is MRHNA and CDR2 is SNTAGT. This CDR3 is CASSLAGGNTGELFF. CDR3 nucleotide sequence: TGTGCCAGCAGTCTAGCGGGAGGGAACACCGGGGAGCTGTTTTTT.

The chain is built from TRBV7-3 and TRBJ2-1, with a tentative D call TRBD2 (6 bases). V was clipped by 4 bases and J by 6 bases, with 7 bases between them. Germline CDR1 and CDR2: SGHTA and FQGTGA. The CDR3 has 12 residues. CDR3 residues: CASSSGGNEQFF. CDR3 DNA sequence: TGTGCCAGCAGCTCCGGGGGCAATGAGCAGTTCTTC.

The CDR3: CASRGGTSGQYEQYF. CDR3 nucleotides: TGTGCCAGCAGGGGGGGGACTAGCGGCCAATACGAGCAGTACTTC. The chain links TRBV28 to TRBJ2-7; 11 bases align to TRBD2. The junction had 8 bases not matched to a gene; V was cut back by 6 bases and J by 4 bases. This CDR3 is built from 15 residues. Germline V gene lookup returns CDR1 MDHEN and CDR2 SYDVKM.

In this sample, this clone turned up once. V and J are TRBV6-5 and TRBJ2-3, with D perhaps TRBD1 (5 bases). V lost 2 bases and J 0 bases, leaving 9 bases between the germline ends. The CDR3 runs to 15 residues. Germline loops: CDR1 MNHEY, CDR2 SVGAGI. CDR3 sequence reads: CASSYVGASTDTQYF. In nucleotides, the CDR3 is TGTGCCAGCAGTTACGTTGGGGCAAGCACAGATACGCAGTATTTT.

This chain uses TRBV27 with TRBJ1-1, with D tentatively TRBD1 (5 bases). In germline, CDR1 is MNHEY, CDR2 SMNVEV (reference sequence). The V end was cut by 6 bases, the J end by 7 bases, with 15 bases between. The CDR3 is 13 amino acids. CDR3 bases: TGTGCCAGCAGACGCCCGGGGGGAAATGAAGCTTTCTTT. Translating it yields CASRRPGGNEAFF.

This chain joins TRBV7-3 and TRBJ2-1; a weak D match, TRBD2 (7 bases). Germline V CDR1 and CDR2: SGHTA, FQGTGA. The germline V and J ends were trimmed by 2 bases and 0 bases, with 17 bases remaining between them. There are 18 residues in the CDR3. CDR3 protein: CASSLAGAGRSSYNEQFF. Written as DNA, the CDR3 is TGTGCCAGCAGCTTAGCGGGGGCAGGACGTAGCTCCTACAATGAGCAGTTCTTC.

This chain joins TRBV28 and TRBJ2-1, with a possible D match to TRBD1 (6 bases). Trimming cost V 2 bases and J 12 bases, with 17 bases left between them. The CDR3 has 14 residues. CDR1 and CDR2 (germline): MDHEN, SYDVKM. Here the CDR3 DNA reads TGTGCCAGCAGTTTAAAGGGGGTCGGGCCAAGGCAGTTCTTC. Its protein is CASSLKGVGPRQFF.

This chain joins TRBV5-1 and TRBJ2-1; 13 bases line up with TRBD2. Germline trimming cut 4 bases from V and 5 bases from J; bases unmatched to any gene: 3. In germline, CDR1 is SGHRS, CDR2 YFSETQ. This CDR3 comprises 15 residues. The CDR3: CASSPGLAGDNEQFF. The CDR3 region has the DNA TGCGCCAGCAGCCCTGGACTAGCGGGAGACAATGAGCAGTTCTTC.

The CDR3 sequence: CASSSQRVGFTDTQYF. CDR3 bases: TGTGCCAGCAGTTCGCAGCGTGTCGGTTTTACAGATACGCAGTATTTT. The chain combines TRBV27 with TRBJ2-3; no reliable D call. In germline, CDR1 is MNHEY, CDR2 SMNVEV (reference sequence). The V end lost 4 bases, the J end lost 3 bases, and 17 bases lay between the germline ends. The CDR3 sequence is 16 residues long.

This clone was seen only once. The chain joins TRBV2 to TRBJ2-7, with D unresolved. The V and J ends lost 3 bases and 3 bases respectively, with 6 bases between them. The CDR3 length is 12 residues. Germline V CDR1 and CDR2: SNHLY, FYNNEI. The CDR3 is CASSEAIYEQYF. The CDR3 nucleotides are TGTGCCAGCAGTGAGGCAATCTACGAGCAGTACTTC.

This chain connects TRBV5-8 to TRBJ1-5, with TRBD1 identical over 8 bases. The length of the CDR3 is 15 residues. From germline, CDR1 is SGHTS and CDR2 YDEGEE. The V segment lost 3 bases and the J segment 6 bases; nucleotides outside the gene matches: 8. The CDR3 protein is CASSYDGQGSQPQHF. DNA of the CDR3: TGTGCCAGCAGCTATGATGGACAGGGATCTCAGCCCCAGCATTTT.

This chain links TRBV7-9 with TRBJ1-3; tentatively, D is TRBD1 (5 bases). V dropped 1 base and J dropped 0 bases, with 7 bases sitting between them. CDR3 length: 15 residues. Germline loops: CDR1 SEHNR, CDR2 FQNEAQ (reference sequence). The CDR3 region has the DNA TGTGCCAGCAGCTTAGGGGGGGGCTCTGGAAACACCATATATTTT. As protein: CASSLGGGSGNTIYF.

The chain employs TRBV19 and TRBJ1-5; 7 bases agree with TRBD1. CDR1 and CDR2 from the germline V gene are LNHDA and SQIVND (reference sequence). V was pared by 0 bases and J by 6 bases, with 2 bases of the junction left unmatched. CDR3 length: 14 residues. CDR3 bases: TGTGCCAGTAGTATAGACAGGGGGGCTCAGCCCCAGCATTTT. Protein: CASSIDRGAQPQHF. The full variable domain, its missing parts supplied by reference TRBV19 and TRBJ1-5, is DGGITQSPKYLFRKEGQNVTLSCEQNLNHDAMYWYRQDPGQGLRLIYYSQIVNDFQKGDIAEGYSVSREKKESFPLTVTSAQKNPTAFYLCASSIDRGAQPQHFGDGTRLSIL.

V is TRBV5-1 and J is TRBJ1-4; 8 positions agree with TRBD1. Losses at the gene ends were 1 base for V and 2 bases for J; bases not matched to a gene: 1. CDR1 SGHRS and CDR2 YFSETQ come from the germline V gene. The CDR3 loop spans 15 amino acids. The CDR3 loop reads CASSLTGGTNEKLFF. CDR3 coding DNA: TGCGCCAGCAGCTTGACAGGGGGGACTAATGAAAAACTGTTTTTT.

This chain connects TRBV19 to TRBJ1-1, with D possibly being TRBD1 (6 bases). The CDR3 consists of 15 residues. The V and J ends lost 3 bases and 0 bases respectively, with 11 bases between them. In germline, CDR1 is LNHDA, CDR2 SQIVND (reference sequence). DNA of the CDR3: TGTGCCAGTAGTATTCTAGGGGGATTGAACACTGAAGCTTTCTTT. It translates to CASSILGGLNTEAFF. Full variable domain (outside the CDR3, taken from reference TRBV19 and TRBJ1-1): DGGITQSPKYLFRKEGQNVTLSCEQNLNHDAMYWYRQDPGQGLRLIYYSQIVNDFQKGDIAEGYSVSREKKESFPLTVTSAQKNPTAFYLCASSILGGLNTEAFFGQGTRLTVV.